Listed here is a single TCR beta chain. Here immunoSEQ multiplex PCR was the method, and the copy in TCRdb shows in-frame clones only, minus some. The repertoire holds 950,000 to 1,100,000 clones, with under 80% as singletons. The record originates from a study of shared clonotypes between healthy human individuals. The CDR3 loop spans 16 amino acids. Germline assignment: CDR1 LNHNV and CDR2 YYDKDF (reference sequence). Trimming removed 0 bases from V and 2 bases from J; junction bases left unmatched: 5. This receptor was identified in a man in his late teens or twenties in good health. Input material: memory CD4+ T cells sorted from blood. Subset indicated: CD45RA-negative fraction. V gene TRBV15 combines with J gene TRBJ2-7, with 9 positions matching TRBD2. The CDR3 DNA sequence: TGTGCCACCAGCAGAGAAGTGGCTAGCGGGGCCTACGAGCAGTACTTC. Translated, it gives CATSREVASGAYEQYF. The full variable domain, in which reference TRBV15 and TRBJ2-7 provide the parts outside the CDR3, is DAMVIQNPRYQVTQFGKPVTLSCSQTLNHNVMYWYQQKSSQAPKLLFHYYDKDFNNEADTPDNFQSRRPNTSFCFLDIRSPGLGDTAMYLCATSREVASGAYEQYFGPGTRLTVT.